This T cell receptor (beta chain) was captured by sequencing in a study of blood T cells in healthy people across ages. Trimming took 4 bases from V and 0 from J; bases not matched to a gene: 12. CDR1 is SGHRS, CDR2 YFSETQ, per germline. CDR3 length: 20 residues. A word on this clonotype: Its antigen is unknown.

A second roughly 6 to 12 cycle PCR used barcoded and J-beta primers. Every cDNA molecule carried a tag from a template-switch adaptor bearing 12 random nucleotides. TCRdb processed the 5' RACE reads anew with MiXCR; each CDR3 protein has one entry. The sample consists of some 1,800,000 distinct CDR3 sequences, 39% of them appearing once. Study-wide results and caveats: Per-million-T-cell TCR beta diversity fell roughly linearly with age. A greater number of naive CD4+ cells and higher diversity distinguished long-lived donors from aged donors.

Staff drew 8 to 10 milliliters of peripheral blood from each donor. This TCR derives from a human donor in good health. The genes are TRBV5-1 and TRBJ2-3, with TRBD2 matching over 15 bases. The sequenced sample consisted of blood. The CDR3 spells CASSANRTSGGVKSTDTQYF. CDR3 DNA: TGCGCCAGCAGCGCAAATAGGACTAGCGGGGGGGTCAAGAGCACAGATACGCAGTATTTT. The full variable domain, its missing parts supplied by reference TRBV5-1 and TRBJ2-3, is KAGVTQTPRYLIKTRGQQVTLSCSPISGHRSVSWYQQTPGQGLQFLFEYFSETQRNKGNFPGRFSGRQFSNSRSEMNVSTLELGDSALYLCASSANRTSGGVKSTDTQYFGPGTRLTVL.